This entry lists 19 T cell receptor beta chains sequenced from one sample in a study of blood T cell repertoires in COVID-19. The assay was immunoSEQ multiplex PCR, and TCRdb's table has in-frame clones only and misses some. The table lists 90,000 or so clones, approximately 86% of them singletons, with 7% to 7.5% in the top ten. Sequenced input: peripheral blood. The receptors were gathered from a man in his sixties with acute or convalescent COVID-19.

CDR3 residues: CASRPQGATNEKLFF. The CDR3 coding sequence is TGTGCCAGCAGACCCCAAGGGGCCACTAATGAAAAACTGTTTTTT. The chain uses TRBV6-5 and TRBJ1-4, with D possibly being TRBD1 (5 bases). Deletions cut 6 bases from V and 2 bases from J, with 13 bases between. Germline assignment: CDR1 MNHEY and CDR2 SVGAGI. This CDR3 spans 15 amino acids.

This clone was counted a single time. The V call is TRBV11-2, the J call TRBJ1-6, with D perhaps TRBD1 (5 bases). The CDR3 sequence is 15 residues long. Germline CDR1 is SGHAT and CDR2 is FQNNGV. Trimming took off 4 bases at V and 11 bases at J, with 18 bases between the two ends. CDR3 loop: CASSSTGQGKTPLHF. The DNA for the CDR3 is TGTGCCAGCAGCTCTACAGGCCAGGGCAAGACACCCCTCCACTTT.

The rearrangement uses TRBV7-2 and TRBJ1-2; D is ambiguous. The CDR3 has 13 amino acids. V was pared by 7 bases and J by 4 bases, with 13 bases between. Germline V gene data show CDR1 as SGHTA and CDR2 as FQGNSA. CDR3 sequence reads: CASNFGSIYGYTF. CDR3 nucleotide sequence: TGTGCCAGCAACTTCGGGAGTATCTATGGCTACACCTTC.

The V and J genes are TRBV7-3 and TRBJ2-1; TRBD2 matches at 9 bases. This CDR3 region has 16 residues. Germline CDR1 SGHTA, CDR2 FQGTGA. Germline trimming cut 5 bases from V and 4 bases from J; bases unmatched to any gene: 9. CDR3 sequence: CASSLSGLAGYNEQFF. The CDR3 DNA reads TGTGCCAGCAGCCTATCGGGACTAGCCGGTTACAATGAGCAGTTCTTC.

Comments on this clone: The same CDR3 can be traced to other DNA sequences in this sample. The chain links TRBV5-1 to TRBJ1-1, with a tentative D call TRBD1 (6 bases). CDR1 and CDR2 (germline): SGHRS, YFSETQ. CDR3 length: 14 residues. The germline V and J ends were trimmed by 4 bases and 1 base, with 11 bases remaining between them. CDR3 in amino acids: CASSLTGPNTEAFF. CDR3 bases: TGCGCCAGCAGCCTAACAGGGCCGAACACTGAAGCTTTCTTT.

The chain has TRBV10-3 and TRBJ2-3; 11 bases agree with TRBD2. CDR1 ENHRY and CDR2 SYGVKD come from the germline V gene. The CDR3 sequence is 16 residues long. The V gene end was trimmed by 2 bases and the J gene end by 4 bases; junction bases not matched to a gene: 5. The CDR3: CAISETSGSNADTQYF. The CDR3 coding sequence is TGTGCCATCAGTGAGACTAGCGGGAGTAACGCAGATACGCAGTATTTT.

V usage is TRBV18 and J usage is TRBJ2-2, with TRBD2 identical over 7 bases. The J segment lost 1 base and the V segment lost 3 bases, leaving 5 bases of the junction unmatched. The CDR3 consists of 16 residues. The germline gives CDR1 KGHSH, CDR2 LQKENI. The CDR3 coding sequence is TGTGCCAGCTCACCGTCCGGACTAGTGAACACCGGGGAGCTGTTTTTT. This sequence encodes CASSPSGLVNTGELFF.

The genes are TRBV28 and TRBJ2-5; 9 bases map to TRBD2. This CDR3 is built from 17 residues. V trimming: 5 bases; J trimming: 4 bases; junction bases outside the gene matches: 14. Germline CDR1 and CDR2: MDHEN and SYDVKM. Here the CDR3 DNA reads TGTGCCAGCAGTCTGGGACTAGCCAACTCTTGGGGAGAGACCCAGTACTTC. It translates to CASSLGLANSWGETQYF.

This sequence joins TRBV28 and TRBJ1-4, with unresolved D. Trimming cost V 1 base and J 8 bases, with 5 bases left between them. In germline, CDR1 is MDHEN, CDR2 SYDVKM. CDR3 length equals 12 residues. This chain's CDR3 is CASSLLSEKLFF. As DNA, the CDR3 is TGTGCCAGCAGTTTATTAAGCGAAAAACTGTTTTTT.

The rearrangement uses TRBV11-2 and TRBJ2-1; 11 bases align to TRBD2. CDR1 and CDR2 from the germline V gene are SGHAT and FQNNGV. V dropped 0 bases and J dropped 10; count of bases not matched to a gene: 11. The CDR3 has 17 residues. The CDR3 DNA follows: TGTGCCAGCAGCTTAGATTTTTCACTAGCGGGAGCCGGCGAGCAGTTCTTC. Translation: CASSLDFSLAGAGEQFF.

The chain has TRBV12-3 or TRBV12-4 and TRBJ2-3; TRBD2 is a possible D gene (5 bases). V lost 5 bases and J lost 8, with 14 bases in between. This CDR3 contains 13 residues. This CDR3 is CASSTPTTSTQYF. CDR3 nucleotide sequence: TGTGCCAGCAGTACCCCGACTACTAGTACGCAGTATTTT.

V is TRBV19 and J is TRBJ1-1; D gene uncertain. Germline CDR1 is LNHDA and CDR2 is SQIVND (reference sequence). The germline V and J ends were trimmed by 1 base and 1 base, with 7 bases remaining between them. The CDR3 has 14 amino acids. Here the CDR3 DNA reads TGTGCCAGTAGTATAGGTCCTCGGAACACTGAAGCTTTCTTT. This sequence encodes CASSIGPRNTEAFF.

The chain has TRBV30 and TRBJ1-6, with D possibly being TRBD1 (5 bases). The ends were cut back, 4 bases at V and 10 bases at J, with 11 bases in the middle. The CDR3 is made up of 12 amino acids. Per germline, CDR1 GTSNPN and CDR2 SVGIG (reference sequence). In nucleotides, the CDR3 is TGTGCCTGGACCCCCCCAGGGTCACCCCTCCACTTT. This translates into CAWTPPGSPLHF.

The chain employs TRBV18 and TRBJ2-1; D might be TRBD1 (5 bases). The CDR3 sequence is 15 residues long. The germline V gene encodes CDR1 KGHSH and CDR2 LQKENI. Trimming removed 3 bases at V and 0 bases at J, with 9 bases between. CDR3 residues: CASSPGHSSYNEQFF. The DNA of the CDR3 is TGTGCCAGCTCACCCGGACATAGCTCCTACAATGAGCAGTTCTTC.

V usage is TRBV28 and J usage is TRBJ2-5; D unresolved. V was pared by 6 bases and J by 5 bases, with 13 bases between. CDR1 is MDHEN and CDR2 is SYDVKM in the germline V gene. The CDR3 is made up of 13 amino acids. In DNA form, the CDR3 reads TGTGCCAGCAGGGGTTCGGGTTTCGAGACCCAGTACTTC. Translating it yields CASRGSGFETQYF.

V and J are TRBV5-1 and TRBJ1-2; unclear D gene. CDR3 length equals 12 residues. V was shortened by 0 bases and J by 6 bases, with 6 bases between the two germline ends. In germline, CDR1 is SGHRS, CDR2 YFSETQ. The CDR3 region has the DNA TGCGCCAGCAGCTTGGTGTCAGATGGCTACACCTTC. It yields the protein CASSLVSDGYTF.

The genes are TRBV7-9 and TRBJ2-7; weak D call: TRBD1 (5 bases). Trimming cost V 3 bases and J 5 bases, with 14 bases left between them. Germline CDR1 is SEHNR and CDR2 is FQNEAQ (reference sequence). The CDR3 length is 14 residues. CDR3 loop: CASSFFQGLHEQYF. The CDR3 nucleotides are TGTGCCAGCAGCTTTTTTCAGGGCCTCCACGAGCAGTACTTC.

This chain uses TRBV15 with TRBJ2-1, with a weak D call TRBD1 (5 bases). V dropped 4 bases and J dropped 1 base, with 14 bases sitting between them. The CDR3 runs to 16 residues. Germline V gene lookup returns CDR1 LNHNV and CDR2 YYDKDF (reference sequence). The DNA of the CDR3 is TGTGCCACCAGCACGTGGGGCGCGGAGTCCTACAATGAGCAGTTCTTC. It codes for CATSTWGAESYNEQFF.

This chain connects TRBV7-2 to TRBJ1-4, with D possibly matching TRBD1 (5 bases). V gave up 5 bases and J gave up 5 bases, with 9 bases separating them. CDR1 SGHTA and CDR2 FQGNSA come from the germline V gene. The CDR3 is 13 residues long. The CDR3 spells CASSLNRNEKLFF. CDR3 in DNA: TGTGCCAGCAGCCTAAACAGGAATGAAAAACTGTTTTTT.